This T cell receptor (beta chain) was profiled in a study of blood T cell repertoires in COVID-19. Background on the study: The United States, Italy and Spain provided the acute and convalescent COVID-19 samples.

Using immunoSEQ multiplex PCR, the repertoire was profiled, and TCRdb retains in-frame clones only, with some absent. The sample contains about 240,000 clones, roughly four fifths of which appear only once. The V end was cut by 4 bases, the J end by 6 bases, with 9 bases between. The CDR3 consists of 13 residues. Looked up from germline, CDR1 is KGHDR and CDR2 is SFDVKD. The sequence was obtained from a woman aged 65 to 85 with acute or convalescent COVID-19. Sequencing used peripheral blood. This chain connects TRBV24-1 to TRBJ1-3; D ambiguous. In nucleotides, the CDR3 is TGTGCCACCAGTGACTCCGGTCTAAACACCATATATTTT. This sequence encodes CATSDSGLNTIYF.